The clone carrying this TCR beta chain was detected only once. The entry originates in a study of blood T cell repertoires in COVID-19. Across the whole study: Sites across the United States, Italy and Spain contributed samples from acute and convalescent COVID-19.

V lost 0 bases and J 4 bases, leaving 20 bases between the germline ends. Germline V gene data show CDR1 as SGHTA and CDR2 as FQGTGA. The CDR3 is 18 residues long. Clones were sequenced by immunoSEQ multiplex PCR, and TCRdb holds only the in-frame ones, with some missing. The top ten clones hold approximately 15% of a sample with roughly 68,000 clones, 76% of them seen once. A Seattle source enrolled patients during active infection and followed them longitudinally. The genes are TRBV7-3 and TRBJ2-3, with D possibly TRBD2 on 6 matching bases. The sequence was obtained from a man aged 55-75 years with COVID-19, enrolled during active disease. The source material was peripheral blood. Here the CDR3 DNA reads TGTGCCAGCAGCTTAACCCCCTCAGGCTGGGGGGAGGCAGATACGCAGTATTTT. This sequence encodes CASSLTPSGWGEADTQYF.